Shown below are 25 T cell receptor beta chains from a single sample sequenced in a study of radiation and T cells in renal cell carcinoma. Indicated time point: blood 2 weeks post-SBRT. Noted treatment: 15 Gy SBRT to primary tumor, nephrectomy 4 weeks later. TCRdb's copy holds only in-frame clones and misses some; the assay was immunoSEQ multiplex PCR. This sample has about 150,000 clones, with roughly 86% found just once. Sequencing used blood, obtained from a patient whose treatment included radiotherapy and nephrectomy. These receptors were taken from a woman aged 45-59 years with renal cell carcinoma.

The V call is TRBV25-1, the J call TRBJ1-1; D gene unclear. The CDR3 contains 15 residues. With 0 bases removed from V and 4 bases from J, the gap between germline ends came to 12 bases. CDR1 MGHDK and CDR2 SYGVNS come from the germline V gene. CDR3 residues: CASSEYGRRSTEAFF. The CDR3 DNA reads as TGTGCCAGCAGTGAATATGGCAGGAGAAGCACTGAAGCTTTCTTT.

The chain employs TRBV5-1 and TRBJ1-2, with 10 bases matching TRBD1. Germline lookup yields CDR1 SGHRS and CDR2 YFSETQ. The CDR3 covers 15 residues. V lost 0 bases and J lost 7; bases outside the gene matches: 6. The CDR3 DNA follows: TGCGCCAGCAGCTTGGGACAGGGGGCGATAGGTGGCTACACCTTC. It codes for CASSLGQGAIGGYTF.

This chain uses TRBV9 with TRBJ2-7; D is perhaps TRBD2 (6 bases). Germline loops: CDR1 SGDLS, CDR2 YYNGEE. V was clipped by 0 bases and J by 5 bases, with 12 bases between them. The CDR3 contains 14 residues. DNA of the CDR3: TGTGCCAGCAGCGTAGGAGAGGGACTTGACGAGCAGTACTTC. It yields the protein CASSVGEGLDEQYF.

CDR3 sequence: CASSVGWLNQNIQYF. The CDR3 DNA sequence: TGTGCCAGCAGCGTTGGGTGGCTAAACCAAAACATTCAGTACTTC. The chain joins TRBV9 to TRBJ2-4; D is uncertain. Deletions cut 2 bases from V and 5 bases from J, with 14 bases between. CDR1 is SGDLS, CDR2 YYNGEE, per germline. The CDR3 covers 15 residues.

The rearrangement uses TRBV14 and TRBJ1-4; 7 positions match TRBD1. Germline CDR1 is SGHDN and CDR2 is FVKESK. V dropped 4 bases and J dropped 3; count of bases not matched to a gene: 2. CDR3 length: 14 amino acids. CDR3 in DNA: TGTGCCAGCAGCCCCGGGACAGCTAATGAAAAACTGTTTTTT. Translated: CASSPGTANEKLFF.

This clone appeared once. The gene calls are TRBV4-3 and TRBJ2-3, with D possibly being TRBD1 (6 bases). V lost 2 bases and J lost 6, with 12 bases in between. Germline-derived CDR1 and CDR2 are LGHNA and YSLEER. The CDR3 contains 14 residues. The CDR3 here is CASSQNRELDTQYF. The CDR3 bases are TGCGCCAGCAGCCAAAACAGGGAATTGGATACGCAGTATTTT.

The chain recombines TRBV7-9 with TRBJ1-1, with unresolved D. The CDR3 has 14 amino acids. From germline, CDR1 is SEHNR and CDR2 FQNEAQ (reference sequence). Trimming stripped 1 base from V and 0 bases from J, with 6 bases between. The CDR3: CASSLELMNTEAFF. In nucleotides, the CDR3 is TGTGCCAGCAGCTTAGAACTTATGAACACTGAAGCTTTCTTT.

The CDR3 region is CATTIRGADTQYF. CDR3 sequence (DNA): TGTGCGACCACCATCCGGGGGGCAGATACGCAGTATTTT. The chain employs TRBV25-1 and TRBJ2-3; TRBD2 matches at 7 bases. The germline CDR1 and CDR2 sequences are MGHDK and SYGVNS. The CDR3 length is 13 residues. The full variable domain, completed using reference TRBV25-1 and TRBJ2-3, is EADIYQTPRYLVIGTGKKITLECSQTMGHDKMYWYQQDPGMELHLIHYSYGVNSTEKGDLSSESTVSRIRTEHFPLTLESARPSHTSQYLCATTIRGADTQYFGPGTRLTVL.

V is TRBV4-2 and J is TRBJ1-5; TRBD1 might be the D (5 bases). The CDR3 consists of 17 residues. Deletions cut 0 bases from V and 7 bases from J, with 19 bases between. Germline V CDR1 and CDR2: LGHNA, YNFKEQ. The CDR3 loop is CASSQDQGRDSWQPQHF. The CDR3 DNA reads as TGTGCCAGCAGCCAAGATCAGGGCAGGGATTCTTGGCAGCCCCAGCATTTT.

V gene TRBV7-9 combines with J gene TRBJ1-1; perhaps TRBD1 as D (5 bases). V shed 0 bases and J shed 4 bases, with 6 bases lying between them. This CDR3 region has 13 residues. In germline, CDR1 is SEHNR, CDR2 FQNEAQ (reference sequence). The CDR3 loop reads CASSLAGVTEAFF. The CDR3 DNA reads TGTGCCAGCAGCTTAGCAGGGGTCACTGAAGCTTTCTTT.

This rearrangement joins TRBV2 to TRBJ1-1; 8 nucleotides match TRBD1. The V segment lost 3 bases and the J segment 5 bases; nucleotides outside the gene matches: 14. The CDR3 spans 17 residues. Germline lookup yields CDR1 SNHLY and CDR2 FYNNEI. CDR3 amino acids: CASSDSPRGQGRTEAFF. CDR3 DNA sequence: TGTGCCAGCAGTGATAGCCCCAGGGGGCAGGGGAGAACTGAAGCTTTCTTT.

The chain carries TRBV5-1 and TRBJ1-1, with D possibly TRBD1 on 5 matching bases. The germline CDR1 and CDR2 sequences are SGHRS and YFSETQ. The CDR3 totals 14 residues. V lost 3 bases and J lost 0, with 9 bases in between. The DNA for the CDR3 is TGCGCCAGCAGCTACGGGACGGTGAACACTGAAGCTTTCTTT. It is translated as CASSYGTVNTEAFF.

The chain couples TRBV6-1 to TRBJ1-5, with D hard to call. Trimming cost V 3 bases and J 6 bases, with 21 bases left between them. The V gene's germline CDR1 is MNHNS and CDR2 SASEGT. This CDR3 contains 17 residues. The CDR3 nucleotides are TGTGCCAGCAGTGACCCGGGCTCCATGGCCAAAGTTCAGCCCCAGCATTTT. This sequence encodes CASSDPGSMAKVQPQHF.

This clone has a handful of counts. The chain has TRBV2 and TRBJ1-5; D might be TRBD1 (5 bases). The CDR3 consists of 15 residues. The ends were cut back, 0 bases at V and 9 bases at J, with 15 bases in the middle. CDR1 and CDR2 from the germline V gene are SNHLY and FYNNEI. The CDR3 nucleotides read TGTGCCAGCAGTGAAGCGCTTGGGCAGGGCAGGCCCCAGCATTTT. Protein sequence: CASSEALGQGRPQHF.

The chain carries TRBV2 and TRBJ2-5, with D hard to call. CDR1 and CDR2 from the germline V gene are SNHLY and FYNNEI. This CDR3 comprises 15 residues. With 8 bases removed from V and 0 bases from J, the gap between germline ends came to 16 bases. The CDR3 region is CASRALLQNQETQYF. CDR3 coding DNA: TGTGCCAGCCGCGCCCTCTTACAGAACCAAGAGACCCAGTACTTC. The variable domain in full, with the rest retrieved from reference TRBV2 and TRBJ2-5, is EPEVTQTPSHQVTQMGQEVILRCVPISNHLYFYWYRQILGQKVEFLVSFYNNEISEKSEIFDDQFSVERPDGSNFTLKIRSTKLEDSAMYFCASRALLQNQETQYFGPGTRLLVL.

The chain couples TRBV7-2 to TRBJ2-3; tentatively, D is TRBD2 (6 bases). The CDR3 is 17 amino acids. Deletions cut 5 bases from V and 1 base from J, with 19 bases between. The V gene's germline CDR1 is SGHTA and CDR2 FQGNSA. CDR3 in DNA: TGTGCCAGCAGCCGTTTAGAGCGGGTTATCGGCACAGATACGCAGTATTTT. Translated, it gives CASSRLERVIGTDTQYF.

The chain employs TRBV5-5 and TRBJ1-2; TRBD1 matches 7 bases. J was trimmed by 8 bases and V by 3 bases; bases with no gene match: 10. Germline loops: CDR1 SGHKS, CDR2 YYEKEE (reference sequence). This CDR3 region has 14 residues. CDR3 nucleotide sequence: TGTGCCAGCAGCTACGTCGGGACAGAGGGCGGCTACACCTTC. This sequence encodes CASSYVGTEGGYTF. Filled out from reference TRBV5-5 and TRBJ1-2, the complete variable domain reads DAGVTQSPTHLIKTRGQQVTLRCSPISGHKSVSWYQQVLGQGPQFIFQYYEKEERGRGNFPDRFSARQFPNYSSELNVNALLLGDSALYLCASSYVGTEGGYTFGSGTRLTVV.

The chain joins TRBV18 to TRBJ1-4; TRBD1 might be the D (5 bases). The CDR3 covers 14 residues. Looked up from germline, CDR1 is KGHSH and CDR2 is LQKENI. Deletions cut 5 bases from V and 4 bases from J, with 11 bases between. The CDR3 is CASSDPGRNEKLFF. The CDR3 bases are TGTGCCAGCTCAGACCCGGGGCGTAATGAAAAACTGTTTTTT.

V usage is TRBV7-2 and J usage is TRBJ2-7, with D possibly TRBD2 on 6 matching bases. The CDR3 is made up of 15 amino acids. Germline V gene sequence: CDR1 SGHTA, CDR2 FQGNSA. The V end was cut by 1 base, the J end by 2 bases, with 12 bases between. This chain's CDR3 is CASSLGGGGPYEQYF. The DNA for the CDR3 is TGTGCCAGCAGCTTAGGTGGGGGAGGACCCTACGAGCAGTACTTC.

This chain links TRBV18 with TRBJ1-5; the D is unclear. The CDR3 spans 15 residues. Between the trimmed V and J ends, which lost 3 bases and 0 bases, there was a span of 9 bases. Germline lookup yields CDR1 KGHSH and CDR2 LQKENI. The CDR3 region is CASSPQGRSNQPQHF. The CDR3 nucleotides are TGTGCCAGCTCACCCCAAGGGCGTAGCAATCAGCCCCAGCATTTT.

V is TRBV6-6 and J is TRBJ1-6; D gene ambiguous. The CDR3 has 12 amino acids. With 2 bases removed from V and 11 bases from J, the gap between germline ends came to 7 bases. In germline, CDR1 is MNHNY, CDR2 SVGAGI (reference sequence). CDR3 loop: CASSYLATPLHF. CDR3 nucleotides: TGTGCCAGCAGTTACCTAGCGACACCCCTCCACTTT.

The chain joins TRBV18 to TRBJ2-7; 11 bases align to TRBD1. The CDR3 runs 14 residues. Trimming removed 8 bases from V and 5 bases from J; junction bases left unmatched: 8. Germline assignment: CDR1 KGHSH and CDR2 LQKENI. CDR3 protein: CASRWGQGGDEQYF. The CDR3 bases are TGTGCCAGCCGTTGGGGACAGGGGGGCGACGAGCAGTACTTC.

The rearrangement joins TRBV7-2 to TRBJ1-6; TRBD1 is a possible D gene (5 bases). The CDR3 totals 15 residues. Deletions cut 1 base from V and 3 bases from J, with 7 bases between. CDR1 SGHTA and CDR2 FQGNSA come from the germline V gene. CDR3 in DNA: TGTGCCAGCAGCTTAGGACAGATCTATAATTCACCCCTCCACTTT. Residues: CASSLGQIYNSPLHF.

The chain recombines TRBV7-3 with TRBJ1-1, with unresolved D. Germline CDR1 and CDR2: SGHTA and FQGTGA. Trimming removed 4 bases at V and 6 bases at J, with 12 bases between. CDR3 length equals 13 residues. The CDR3 region has the DNA TGTGCCAGCAGCTCAGCCAGTCCATCTGAAGCTTTCTTT. Translating it yields CASSSASPSEAFF. Together with reference TRBV7-3 and TRBJ1-1, the CDR3 gives the full variable domain: GAGVSQTPSNKVTEKGKYVELRCDPISGHTALYWYRQSLGQGPEFLIYFQGTGAADDSGLPNDRFFAVRPEGSVSTLKIQRTERGDSAVYLCASSSASPSEAFFGQGTRLTVV.

The V gene is TRBV18, the J gene TRBJ2-4, with D possibly matching TRBD1 (5 bases). The germline V and J ends were trimmed by 2 bases and 0 bases, with 11 bases remaining between them. The CDR3 is 16 residues long. CDR1 KGHSH and CDR2 LQKENI come from the germline V gene. In DNA form, the CDR3 reads TGTGCCAGCTCACCAGACAGTGATCTAGCCAAAAACATTCAGTACTTC. This encodes CASSPDSDLAKNIQYF.